This T cell receptor beta chain was documented in a study of blood T cell repertoires in COVID-19 (dated by TCRdb to the early 2020s). As for the study more broadly: Samples covering the acute and convalescent phases of COVID-19 were provided by collaborators in the United States, Italy and Spain. The prospective study material was composed of cDNA or gDNA derived from T cells, B-cell-depleted T cells, or PBMCs. Subjects who had been exposed to COVID-19, were actively infected with it, or had recovered from it provided the deeply sampled blood TCRbeta repertoires that made up the dataset. The repertoires were released in a freely available public database intended as a resource for research on the immune response to SARS-CoV-2. The samples were drawn from two sources: the first 160 participants of the ongoing ImmuneRACE study, and over 1,000 subjects contributed by 6 global collaborators. Nearly every sample came with metadata listing a de-identified subject ID, COVID-19 status, age in years and sex. Where available, HLA class I and class II types were taken from metadata supplied by the sample provider and were not determined by assay-based typing.

CDR1 and CDR2, per the germline V gene, are MNHEY and SVGAGI. Trimming removed 2 bases from V and 1 base from J, leaving 5 bases between the germline ends. Spanning cysteine to phenylalanine, the CDR3 consists of 13 amino acids. The CDR3 DNA has 39 bases and is translated from base 1. The immunoSEQ Assay, a bias-controlled multiplex PCR, was used to amplify TCRbeta CDR3 regions from genomic DNA. As for how the authors treated the data: The number of nucleated cells in each sample was estimated by amplification of reference gene primers within the assay. To quantify the absolute abundance of each unique TCRbeta CDR3 rearrangement, sequence reads were collapsed and filtered. For each sample, productive Simpson clonality was calculated by taking the square root of Simpson's diversity index across productive rearrangements. TCRdb took this table from immuneACCESS and kept in-frame rearrangements with V and J called. Such tables lack part of the clones; where checked against another copy, unresolved V genes explain under half of the gap, and the rest is unexplained. That table is the source of V, J and clone size, and D and trimming were worked out from the DNA. For this sample there are tens of thousands of clones; over 65% appear just once. The biggest ten clones account for less than 40% of the sample.

Findings and caveats that apply to the study as a whole: The quantity of clinical and demographic metadata differed by source and by participant and was supplied without curation.

Whole blood was collected in K2EDTA tubes by collaborating institutions according to the institutions' own protocols. For TCRbeta analysis, collaborator samples were shipped as frozen whole blood, as isolated PBMCs, or as DNA extracted from either sample type. Comment on this clone: Which antigen it targets is not known. Per-base quality was not reported, and no clone a single base away is much larger than it.

This receptor chain uses TRBV6-5 and TRBJ1-1, with no reliable assignment of the D segment. The sample was peripheral blood. The clonotype comes from a woman aged 70-85 years with acute or convalescent COVID-19. This receptor has the CDR3 CASSYTQNTEAFF. The base sequence is TGTGCCAGCAGTTACACACAGAACACTGAAGCTTTCTTT.